Each of the 9 T cell receptor beta chains below was sequenced from the same sample in a study of TIL therapy for anti-PD-1-resistant metastatic lung cancer. This was the immunoSEQ v3 assay. Data came from immunoSEQ multiplex PCR; TCRdb stores just in-frame clones and leaves some out. The profile shows roughly 15,000 clones, 86% of them singletons. Documented time point: pre-treatment sample, taken before nivolumab and TIL therapy. This material consisted of blood, taken at baseline. The receptors come from a person aged 25-79 years with non-small cell lung cancer.

The chain carries TRBV12-5 and TRBJ2-3; the match to TRBD2 covers 11 bases. V was clipped by 6 bases and J by 5 bases; unmatched bases: 7. Germline CDR1 reads LGHNT; CDR2 reads FRNRAP. This CDR3 region has 15 residues. CDR3 nucleotides: TGTGCTAGTGGCATAGCGGGAGGGCTTGAAGATACGCAGTATTTT. Translated: CASGIAGGLEDTQYF.

This chain joins TRBV6-1 and TRBJ2-7, with D uncertain. Looked up from germline, CDR1 is MNHNS and CDR2 is SASEGT. Trimming removed 2 bases at V and 3 bases at J, with 14 bases between. The CDR3 loop spans 15 amino acids. The CDR3 nucleotides are TGTGCCAGCAGTGAAAGCCCCGGTCGATTCTACGAGCAGTACGTC. Translation: CASSESPGRFYEQYV.

V is TRBV7-9 and J is TRBJ1-1, with TRBD1 identical over 7 bases. The CDR3 is 16 amino acids. The germline gives CDR1 SEHNR, CDR2 FQNEAQ (reference sequence). V was pared by 5 bases and J by 6 bases, with 15 bases of the junction left unmatched. The CDR3 here is CASSPRQGSMGSEAFF. The CDR3 bases are TGTGCCAGCAGCCCTCGACAGGGTAGTATGGGTTCTGAAGCTTTCTTT.

The chain joins TRBV27 to TRBJ2-7, with 7 positions matching TRBD1. CDR3 size: 14 residues. Germline V CDR1 and CDR2: MNHEY, SMNVEV (reference sequence). V dropped 4 bases and J dropped 1; count of bases not matched to a gene: 4. The CDR3 DNA sequence: TGTGCCAGCAGTTCCACGGACAGGTCCTACGAGCAGTACGTC. This gives the protein CASSSTDRSYEQYV.

This chain joins TRBV6-4 and TRBJ2-3; D is unresolved. Germline V gene sequence: CDR1 MRHNA, CDR2 SNTAGT. The CDR3 is made up of 14 amino acids. V lost 2 bases, J lost 5 bases, and 11 bases lay in between. The CDR3 loop is CASSDLAWEDTQYF. CDR3 DNA: TGTGCCAGCAGTGACCTGGCCTGGGAAGATACGCAGTATTTT.

This clone occurred a few times. The chain employs TRBV11-3 and TRBJ1-1, with D perhaps matching TRBD1 (5 bases). V was pared by 2 bases and J by 7 bases, with 11 bases between. This CDR3 contains 13 residues. Per the germline V gene, CDR1 is SGHNT and CDR2 is YENEEA. The CDR3 nucleotides read TGTGCCAGCAGCTTATCCAGGGCCCTTGAAGCTTTCTTT. Translated: CASSLSRALEAFF.

Regarding this clone: Other DNA variants within this sample encode the same CDR3. The CDR3 sequence is CASSLGLAGFGETQYF. In DNA form, the CDR3 reads TGTGCCAGCAGCTTAGGGCTAGCGGGGTTCGGAGAGACCCAGTACTTC. The chain has TRBV7-2 and TRBJ2-5, with 9 bases identical to TRBD2. CDR3 length: 16 residues. V shed 1 base and J 4 bases; nucleotides not matched to a gene: 7. Germline-derived CDR1 and CDR2 are SGHTA and FQGNSA. Full variable domain (missing parts from reference TRBV7-2 and TRBJ2-5): GAGVSQSPSNKVTEKGKDVELRCDPISGHTALYWYRQSLGQGLEFLIYFQGNSAPDKSGLPSDRFSAERTGGSVSTLTIQRTQQEDSAVYLCASSLGLAGFGETQYFGPGTRLLVL.

The V and J genes are TRBV10-3 and TRBJ2-3; tentatively, D is TRBD1 or TRBD2 (5 bases each). The CDR3 consists of 17 residues. The V gene's germline CDR1 is ENHRY and CDR2 SYGVKD. With 4 bases removed from V and 0 bases from J, the gap between germline ends came to 17 bases. CDR3 sequence: CAISGAWDPSSTDTQYF. As DNA, the CDR3 is TGTGCCATCAGTGGGGCCTGGGACCCCTCTAGCACAGATACGCAGTATTTT.

This chain joins TRBV11-3 and TRBJ1-1; tentative D call: TRBD1 (5 bases). Germline V gives CDR1 SGHNT, CDR2 YENEEA. The CDR3 extends over 14 amino acids. V dropped 5 bases and J dropped 1 base, with 11 bases sitting between them. The CDR3 DNA reads as TGTGCCAGCAGCACCAGGGCGGGGAACACTGAAGCTTTCTTT. As protein: CASSTRAGNTEAFF.